What follows are 13 T cell receptor beta chains derived from one specimen sequenced in a study of blood T cell repertoires in COVID-19. Sequencing used immunoSEQ multiplex PCR; TCRdb keeps in-frame clones, though not all of them. The sample includes about 91,000 clones, 85% to 90% of them seen just once. Input material: peripheral blood. Every receptor here comes from a woman aged 70-85 years with acute or convalescent COVID-19.

The rearrangement uses TRBV28 and TRBJ2-5, with 8 bases that match TRBD2. The germline CDR1 and CDR2 sequences are MDHEN and SYDVKM. The junction had 12 bases not matched to a gene; V was cut back by 1 base and J by 2 bases. There are 18 residues in the CDR3. The CDR3 is CASSLSLARGDTQETQYF. The CDR3 DNA reads as TGTGCCAGCAGTTTATCCCTAGCGCGGGGGGATACACAAGAGACCCAGTACTTC.

The chain combines TRBV27 with TRBJ2-5; the match to TRBD2 covers 9 bases. CDR1 and CDR2 (germline): MNHEY, SMNVEV (reference sequence). With 2 bases clipped from V and 3 bases from J, the junction kept 10 bases outside the gene matches. This CDR3 is built from 17 residues. The CDR3 DNA reads TGTGCCAGCAGTTTAGGATTTATGGCGGGAGGGAAAGAGACCCAGTACTTC. This codes for CASSLGFMAGGKETQYF.

This rearrangement joins TRBV6-5 to TRBJ1-5, with 7 bases aligning to TRBD1. With V trimmed by 7 bases and J by 4 bases, 10 bases remained unmatched. This CDR3 is built from 15 residues. Germline V CDR1 and CDR2: MNHEY, SVGAGI. CDR3 bases: TGTGCCAGCACTACAGGGGCCAGGGGAAATCAGCCCCAGCATTTT. The encoded protein is CASTTGARGNQPQHF.

This chain joins TRBV4-1 and TRBJ1-2, with D perhaps matching TRBD1 (5 bases). The CDR3 extends over 13 amino acids. The ends were cut back, 0 bases at V and 6 bases at J, with 8 bases in the middle. Germline CDR1 MGHRA, CDR2 YSYEKL. CDR3: CASSQEGGDGYTF. The CDR3, as DNA: TGCGCCAGCAGCCAAGAGGGGGGTGATGGCTACACCTTC.

This chain joins TRBV7-9 and TRBJ2-3; the D gene is possibly TRBD2 (6 bases). This CDR3 is 16 amino acids long. With 5 bases removed from V and 3 bases from J, the gap between germline ends came to 18 bases. The V gene's germline CDR1 is SEHNR and CDR2 FQNEAQ (reference sequence). CDR3 sequence reads: CASSPYGGSSTDTQYF. CDR3 bases: TGTGCCAGCAGCCCGTACGGAGGGTCTAGTACAGATACGCAGTATTTT.

The rearrangement uses TRBV9 and TRBJ2-1; TRBD2 aligns across 12 bases. The CDR3 runs to 17 residues. V lost 4 bases to trimming and J lost 5 bases; unmatched junction nucleotides: 10. Germline CDR1 and CDR2: SGDLS and YYNGEE. CDR3 sequence reads: CASSSGLAGRANNEQFF. DNA for the CDR3: TGTGCCAGCAGCTCCGGACTAGCGGGACGGGCCAACAATGAGCAGTTCTTC.

The V and J genes are TRBV7-3 and TRBJ2-3, with TRBD2 matching 7 bases. Trimming took 0 bases from V and 0 from J; bases not matched to a gene: 6. Germline CDR1 reads SGHTA; CDR2 reads FQGTGA. The CDR3 is 17 amino acids. The CDR3 bases are TGTGCCAGCAGCTTAACCCGGGGGGTCCTTAGCACAGATACGCAGTATTTT. It translates to CASSLTRGVLSTDTQYF.

The V gene is TRBV5-6, the J gene TRBJ1-5, with 9 bases fitting TRBD1. V was clipped by 4 bases and J by 3 bases; unmatched bases: 8. CDR3 length: 16 residues. Germline assignment: CDR1 SGHDT and CDR2 YYEEEE. The CDR3 nucleotides are TGTGCCAGCAGCCCCCGAAGGACAGGGGACAATCAGCCCCAGCATTTT. This gives the protein CASSPRRTGDNQPQHF.

The gene calls are TRBV5-6 and TRBJ2-3; D is undetermined. Germline-derived CDR1 and CDR2 are SGHDT and YYEEEE. This CDR3 contains 14 residues. Between the trimmed V and J ends, which lost 6 bases and 0 bases, there was a span of 11 bases. CDR3 sequence reads: CASTYGASTDTQYF. The CDR3, as DNA: TGTGCCAGCACCTACGGAGCTAGCACAGATACGCAGTATTTT. The full variable domain, its missing parts supplied by reference TRBV5-6 and TRBJ2-3, is DAGVTQSPTHLIKTRGQQVTLRCSPKSGHDTVSWYQQALGQGPQFIFQYYEEEERQRGNFPDRFSGHQFPNYSSELNVNALLLGDSALYLCASTYGASTDTQYFGPGTRLTVL.

This clone was recorded only once. V usage is TRBV5-1 and J usage is TRBJ2-1, with D uncertain. V was clipped by 4 bases and J by 3 bases, with 11 bases between them. The germline V gene encodes CDR1 SGHRS and CDR2 YFSETQ. The CDR3 length is 14 residues. The CDR3 is CASSLQFNYNEQFF. CDR3 in DNA: TGCGCCAGCAGCCTACAGTTCAACTACAATGAGCAGTTCTTC.

The chain couples TRBV6-5 to TRBJ2-7; D unresolved. Germline CDR1 and CDR2: MNHEY and SVGAGI. The CDR3 consists of 13 residues. The germline V and J ends were trimmed by 8 bases and 3 bases, with 14 bases remaining between them. DNA for the CDR3: TGTGCCAGCGCTAATACAGTGCTCTACGAGCAGTACTTC. It yields the protein CASANTVLYEQYF.

The genes are TRBV19 and TRBJ2-5; 8 bases agree with TRBD1. CDR1 is LNHDA and CDR2 is SQIVND in the germline V gene (reference sequence). This CDR3 comprises 17 residues. The ends lost 1 base at V and 7 bases at J; junction bases unmatched: 14. In DNA, the CDR3 is TGTGCCAGTAGTATAGGGAGCGGACAGGGCTCGGTACGGACCCAGTACTTC. It translates to CASSIGSGQGSVRTQYF.

V gene TRBV7-3 combines with J gene TRBJ2-3; 9 positions match TRBD1. The V gene's germline CDR1 is SGHTA and CDR2 FQGTGA. This CDR3 spans 15 amino acids. Trimming cost V 2 bases and J 4 bases; bases outside gene matches: 4. The CDR3 nucleotides are TGTGCCAGCAGCTTAGCGGGACAGGGAGCAGATACGCAGTATTTT. It encodes CASSLAGQGADTQYF.